Included here is one T cell receptor beta chain sequence, with context. Survey-level resolution applied to immunoSEQ assay v3.0. Clones were sequenced by immunoSEQ multiplex PCR, and TCRdb holds only the in-frame ones, with some missing. The data hold 21,000 or so clones, with approximately 81% observed a single time. The data stem from a study of long-term antiretroviral therapy in people with HIV. V lost 6 bases and J 1 base, leaving 13 bases between the germline ends. The germline V gene encodes CDR1 SGHTA and CDR2 FQGNSA. The CDR3 is 14 amino acids. The chain employs TRBV7-2 and TRBJ2-7; maybe TRBD2 (6 bases). The sample here was unsorted PBMCs, taken at the start of antiretroviral therapy. The sequence came from a man aged 45-60 years with HIV. This chain's CDR3 is CASREAGTSYEQYF. CDR3 DNA sequence: TGTGCCAGCAGGGAAGCAGGGACTTCCTACGAGCAGTACTTC.